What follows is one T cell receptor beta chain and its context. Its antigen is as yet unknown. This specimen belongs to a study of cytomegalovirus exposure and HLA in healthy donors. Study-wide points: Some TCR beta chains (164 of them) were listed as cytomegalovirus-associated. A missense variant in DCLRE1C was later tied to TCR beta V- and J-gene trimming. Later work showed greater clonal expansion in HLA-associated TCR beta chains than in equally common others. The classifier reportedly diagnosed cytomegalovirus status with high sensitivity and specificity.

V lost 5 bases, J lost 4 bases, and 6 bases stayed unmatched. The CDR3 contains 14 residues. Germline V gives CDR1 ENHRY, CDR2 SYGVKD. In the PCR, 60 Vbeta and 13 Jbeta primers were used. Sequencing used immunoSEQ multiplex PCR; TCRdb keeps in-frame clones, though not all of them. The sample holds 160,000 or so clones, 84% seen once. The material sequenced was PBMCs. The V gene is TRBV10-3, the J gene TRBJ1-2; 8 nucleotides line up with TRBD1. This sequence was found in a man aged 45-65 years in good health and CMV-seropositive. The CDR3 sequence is CAISTGQESYGYTF. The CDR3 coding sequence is TGTGCCATCAGTACGGGACAGGAGTCCTATGGCTACACCTTC.